This TCR beta chain comes out of a study of blood T cells in healthy people across ages. A J-beta primer mix and a sample-barcoded 5' primer were used in a second PCR of about 7 to 12 cycles. TCRdb re-called the 5' RACE reads through MiXCR, storing one row per CDR3 protein. In the table there are hundreds of thousands of distinct CDR3 sequences, approximately 30% of which are singletons. In its sample, this clonotype was seen a few times. Each donor supplied around 10 milliliters of peripheral blood. V was trimmed by 3 bases and J by 2 bases, leaving 7 bases between them. CDR1 is SNHLY, CDR2 FYNNEI, per germline. This CDR3 contains 13 residues.

Sequenced material: blood. The receptor was isolated from a woman of 80 years or more in good health. This sequence joins TRBV2 and TRBJ1-1, with D hard to call. The CDR3: CASSDGANTEAFF. The DNA for the CDR3 is TGTGCCAGCAGTGATGGTGCAAACACTGAAGCTTTCTTT.